This is a list of T cell receptor beta chains from one sample in a study of cytomegalovirus exposure and HLA in healthy donors. Sequenced by immunoSEQ multiplex PCR; TCRdb stores in-frame clones only, minus some. The profile shows 95,000 to 150,000 clones, 75% to 85% of them singletons. The sample was PBMCs. All receptors derive from a woman aged 50 to 60 in good health and CMV-seropositive. Both conserved end residues are part of each CDR3. The D gene is left open where the match is weak. For some rows the clone size is stated as once, few or many, or as a class when expanded; others skip it.

v_call: TRBV30
d_call: -
j_call: TRBJ2-5
clone_size: -
cdr3_aa: CAWSVGAETQYF
cdr3_nt: TGTGCCTGGAGTGTCGGTGCTGAGACCCAGTACTTC

v_call: TRBV7-2
d_call: TRBD1
j_call: TRBJ1-1
clone_size: -
cdr3_aa: CASTQDRGFDLNTEAFF
cdr3_nt: TGTGCCAGCACCCAGGACAGGGGGTTCGACTTGAACACTGAAGCTTTCTTT

v_call: TRBV6-5
d_call: -
j_call: TRBJ1-5
clone_size: few
cdr3_aa: CASRWQAFSNQPQHF
cdr3_nt: TGTGCCAGCAGATGGCAGGCGTTTAGCAATCAGCCCCAGCATTTT

v_call: TRBV11-3
d_call: -
j_call: TRBJ1-3
clone_size: -
cdr3_aa: CASSLNGFTGNTIYF
cdr3_nt: TGTGCCAGCAGCCTCAACGGTTTTACTGGAAACACCATATATTTT

v_call: TRBV5-1
d_call: -
j_call: TRBJ1-2
clone_size: -
cdr3_aa: CASSSGGVGSGGYTF
cdr3_nt: TGCGCCAGCAGCTCAGGAGGGGTAGGTTCCGGTGGCTACACCTTC

v_call: TRBV27
d_call: TRBD1
j_call: TRBJ2-7
clone_size: once
cdr3_aa: CASSFLPAGQGAYEQYF
cdr3_nt: TGTGCCAGCAGTTTTTTGCCGGCGGGACAGGGGGCCTACGAGCAGTACTTC

v_call: TRBV9
d_call: -
j_call: TRBJ2-2
clone_size: -
cdr3_aa: CASSVSSQGKYTGELFF
cdr3_nt: TGTGCCAGCAGCGTTTCTTCGCAGGGGAAATACACCGGGGAGCTGTTTTTT

v_call: TRBV10-3
d_call: -
j_call: TRBJ1-5
clone_size: -
cdr3_aa: CAISPRDNQPQHF
cdr3_nt: TGTGCCATCAGCCCCAGGGACAATCAGCCCCAGCATTTT

v_call: TRBV7-9
d_call: -
j_call: TRBJ2-7
clone_size: -
cdr3_aa: CASAWGDDEQYF
cdr3_nt: TGTGCCTCCGCTTGGGGAGATGACGAGCAGTACTTC

v_call: TRBV7-9
d_call: -
j_call: TRBJ1-2
clone_size: -
cdr3_aa: CASSASGTPRRGYTF
cdr3_nt: TGTGCCAGCAGCGCGTCTGGGACTCCTCGAAGAGGCTACACCTTC

v_call: TRBV29-1
d_call: TRBD1
j_call: TRBJ1-1
clone_size: -
cdr3_aa: CSARTGGMAEAFF
cdr3_nt: TGCAGCGCCCGGACAGGGGGGATGGCTGAAGCTTTCTTT

v_call: TRBV10-3
d_call: -
j_call: TRBJ1-1
clone_size: -
cdr3_aa: CAIRPLGEEDTEAFF
cdr3_nt: TGTGCCATCAGGCCCCTAGGGGAGGAGGACACTGAAGCTTTCTTT

v_call: TRBV12-5
d_call: TRBD1
j_call: TRBJ1-5
clone_size: -
cdr3_aa: CASDGTGFSNQPQHF
cdr3_nt: TGTGCTAGTGACGGGACAGGGTTTAGCAATCAGCCCCAGCATTTT

v_call: TRBV9
d_call: TRBD2
j_call: TRBJ2-5
clone_size: -
cdr3_aa: CASSVSGTSGEQYF
cdr3_nt: TGTGCCAGCAGCGTGTCCGGGACTAGCGGGGAACAGTACTTC

v_call: TRBV7-6
d_call: -
j_call: TRBJ2-1
clone_size: -
cdr3_aa: CASSPSYRLARPNEQFF
cdr3_nt: TGTGCCAGCAGCCCCAGTTATCGGCTAGCCCGACCCAATGAGCAGTTCTTC

v_call: TRBV6-1
d_call: -
j_call: TRBJ2-7
clone_size: -
cdr3_aa: CASRLGGRNYEQYF
cdr3_nt: TGTGCCAGCAGGTTGGGGGGTAGGAATTACGAGCAGTACTTC

v_call: TRBV7-9
d_call: TRBD1
j_call: TRBJ2-7
clone_size: -
cdr3_aa: CASSSGQYEQYF
cdr3_nt: TGTGCCAGCAGCTCGGGACAGTACGAGCAGTACTTC

v_call: TRBV6-1
d_call: -
j_call: TRBJ2-7
clone_size: -
cdr3_aa: CASSEWGMSSYEQYF
cdr3_nt: TGTGCCAGCAGTGAATGGGGCATGAGCTCCTACGAGCAGTACTTC

v_call: TRBV5-1
d_call: TRBD1
j_call: TRBJ2-7
clone_size: -
cdr3_aa: CASSFQGVSSYEQYF
cdr3_nt: TGCGCCAGCAGCTTCCAGGGGGTCTCCTCCTACGAGCAGTACTTC

v_call: TRBV19
d_call: TRBD2
j_call: TRBJ2-1
clone_size: few
cdr3_aa: CASSTGTSAYNEQFF
cdr3_nt: TGTGCCAGTAGTACCGGGACTAGCGCCTACAATGAGCAGTTCTTC

v_call: TRBV6-1
d_call: -
j_call: TRBJ1-5
clone_size: few
cdr3_aa: CASSEFGGGRRQPQHF
cdr3_nt: TGTGCCAGCAGTGAATTTGGGGGGGGGAGGCGGCAGCCCCAGCATTTT

v_call: TRBV29-1
d_call: -
j_call: TRBJ2-3
clone_size: -
cdr3_aa: CSVDRTIDTLYF
cdr3_nt: TGCAGCGTTGATCGGACAATAGATACGCTGTATTTT

v_call: TRBV13
d_call: -
j_call: TRBJ1-2
clone_size: -
cdr3_aa: CASSLYGGSNYGYTF
cdr3_nt: TGTGCCAGCAGCTTATACGGGGGATCTAACTATGGCTACACCTTC

v_call: TRBV7-2
d_call: TRBD2
j_call: TRBJ2-7
clone_size: -
cdr3_aa: CASSSYAGVVSEQYF
cdr3_nt: TGTGCCAGCAGCTCCTACGCGGGAGTCGTAAGCGAGCAGTACTTC

v_call: TRBV7-9
d_call: TRBD2
j_call: TRBJ2-7
clone_size: -
cdr3_aa: CASRSGAGTSPPYEQYF
cdr3_nt: TGTGCCAGCAGATCAGGGGCCGGGACTAGTCCGCCATACGAGCAGTACTTC

v_call: TRBV11-2
d_call: TRBD1
j_call: TRBJ2-7
clone_size: -
cdr3_aa: CASSFDDRVGEQYF
cdr3_nt: TGTGCCAGCAGCTTTGACGACAGGGTGGGTGAGCAGTACTTC

v_call: TRBV6-5
d_call: -
j_call: TRBJ1-2
clone_size: -
cdr3_aa: CASSHPRGGYTF
cdr3_nt: TGTGCCAGCAGTCACCCCCGGGGGGGCTACACCTTC

v_call: TRBV30
d_call: TRBD1
j_call: TRBJ1-5
clone_size: -
cdr3_aa: CAWTRPGQGAQPQHF
cdr3_nt: TGTGCCTGGACTCGCCCGGGACAGGGGGCTCAGCCCCAGCATTTT

v_call: TRBV29-1
d_call: -
j_call: TRBJ1-3
clone_size: once
cdr3_aa: CSVAGHPISGNTIYF
cdr3_nt: TGCAGCGTAGCGGGACACCCGATCTCTGGAAACACCATATATTTT

v_call: TRBV9
d_call: TRBD2
j_call: TRBJ2-1
clone_size: few
cdr3_aa: CASSASGGAVVEQFF
cdr3_nt: TGTGCCAGCAGCGCCAGCGGGGGGGCCGTGGTTGAGCAGTTCTTC

v_call: TRBV2
d_call: TRBD1
j_call: TRBJ2-7
clone_size: -
cdr3_aa: CASTGQRSYEQYF
cdr3_nt: TGTGCCAGCACGGGACAGAGAAGCTACGAGCAGTACTTC

v_call: TRBV18
d_call: TRBD1
j_call: TRBJ1-2
clone_size: -
cdr3_aa: CASSLEDRGDGYTF
cdr3_nt: TGTGCCAGCTCACTGGAGGACAGGGGAGACGGCTACACCTTC

v_call: TRBV27
d_call: TRBD1
j_call: TRBJ1-6
clone_size: -
cdr3_aa: CASSLSSAGGDSPLHF
cdr3_nt: TGTGCCAGCAGTTTATCGTCGGCAGGGGGCGATTCACCCCTCCACTTT

v_call: TRBV28
d_call: -
j_call: TRBJ1-5
clone_size: -
cdr3_aa: CASSSPGRTGQPQHF
cdr3_nt: TGTGCCAGCAGTTCTCCTGGGAGGACCGGGCAGCCCCAGCATTTT

v_call: TRBV2
d_call: TRBD2
j_call: TRBJ2-1
clone_size: -
cdr3_aa: CATPNGLEGNEQFF
cdr3_nt: TGTGCCACCCCGAATGGACTAGAAGGAAATGAGCAGTTCTTC

v_call: TRBV7-8
d_call: TRBD2
j_call: TRBJ2-5
clone_size: -
cdr3_aa: CASSYPGLAGQETQYF
cdr3_nt: TGTGCCAGCAGCTACCCGGGACTAGCGGGTCAAGAGACCCAGTACTTC

v_call: TRBV6-6
d_call: -
j_call: TRBJ1-2
clone_size: -
cdr3_aa: CASSKGPGYGYTF
cdr3_nt: TGTGCCAGCAGTAAGGGGCCGGGCTATGGCTACACCTTC

v_call: TRBV4-2
d_call: TRBD1
j_call: TRBJ2-3
clone_size: -
cdr3_aa: CASSRGGQPSTDTQYF
cdr3_nt: TGTGCCAGCAGCCGAGGGGGACAGCCGAGCACAGATACGCAGTATTTT

v_call: TRBV7-2
d_call: TRBD1
j_call: TRBJ2-2
clone_size: -
cdr3_aa: CASSAPGQGRTGELFF
cdr3_nt: TGTGCCAGCAGCGCCCCTGGACAGGGGCGCACCGGGGAGCTGTTTTTT